Below, one T cell receptor beta chain is given with its context. This record belongs to a study of blood T cells in healthy people across ages. The authors ran a second PCR of about 6 to 12 cycles using a sample-barcoded 5' primer and a J-beta primer mix. TCRdb called the 5' RACE reads again in MiXCR, with one record for every CDR3 protein. Of about 680,000 distinct CDR3 sequences in the sample, roughly 49% were seen once. In germline, CDR1 is KGHSH, CDR2 LQKENI. This CDR3 is built from 13 residues. The V gene lost 0 bases and the J gene lost 4 bases, with 6 bases spanning the gap. Material for sequencing was blood. The source of this sequence is a woman in her sixties in good health. The gene calls are TRBV18 and TRBJ1-1, with D unclear. CDR3 DNA sequence: TGTGCCAGCTCACCACCGGCGGGCACTGAAGCTTTCTTT. Its translation is CASSPPAGTEAFF.